This TCR beta chain was sequenced for a study of vaccination and CD4 T cells after COVID-19. For the study at large: Overlapping spike peptides of SARS-CoV-2, HCoV-NL63, HCoV-OC43 and HCoV-229E were used, and cells were stimulated with them.

Regarding this clonotype: Its cognate antigen is unknown.

The Oncomine TCR Beta short-read assay sequenced DNA from cultured CD4+ T cells. It was cultured CD4+ T cells from which genomic DNA was extracted. TCRdb used MiXCR to reprocess the PCR reads, holding one entry per CDR3 protein. Of more than 10,000 distinct CDR3 sequences listed, around 32% were seen once; the top ten hold about 14%. Noted treatment: roughly 10-day PBMC culture with coronavirus spike peptide pools or control peptides (ViraFEST assay). During the years 2011-2018, before the COVID-19 pandemic, the unexposed donor's CD4+ T cells were collected. Available cell numbers determined whether unexposed-donor CD4+ T cells were probed with SARS-CoV-2 S/N and four cold-coronavirus spikes. The CDR3 spans 12 residues. Germline V gene data show CDR1 as SQVTM and CDR2 as ANQGSEA. Trimming took off 7 bases at V and 0 bases at J, with 8 bases between the two ends. The study's findings and limits: Post-vaccination, and not before, a median roughly 89% of reactive clones appeared in convalescent patients.

This chain links TRBV29-1 with TRBJ2-3; D is unclear. The sequence was collected from a human donor in good health. Sequenced sample: CD4+ T cells from blood, cultured in vitro. The CDR3 is CSDHRSTDTQYF. In DNA form, the CDR3 reads TGCAGCGATCACAGAAGCACAGATACGCAGTATTTT.